This T cell receptor beta chain was identified during a study of T-cell reconstitution after alpha-beta-depleted transplantation in children. TCRbeta library construction was performed incorporating unique molecular identifiers. From the PCR reads, TCRdb called clonotypes with MiXCR, one entry per CDR3 protein. The sample holds about 1,000,000 distinct CDR3 sequences, about 26% seen once. V lost 2 bases and J 5 bases, leaving 18 bases between the germline ends. CDR1 LGHNA and CDR2 YNFKEQ come from the germline V gene. This CDR3 has 17 residues. This receptor was identified in a boy less than two years old who had a stem cell transplant for SCID, so the T cells may come from the graft donor. The sample here was PBMCs, mostly from graft donor cells, taken 360 days after TCRalphabeta/CD19-depleted stem cell transplant. J is TRBJ1-4 and V is TRBV4-2, with D uncertain. The CDR3 is CASSQFSGISANEKLFF. In DNA form, the CDR3 reads TGTGCCAGCAGCCAATTCTCCGGGATCTCGGCGAATGAAAAACTGTTTTTT.